The 19 T cell receptor beta chains given below trace back to one sample, sequenced in a study of T cell responses to AZD1222 COVID-19 vaccine. Clones were read by immunoSEQ multiplex PCR, and TCRdb kept only the in-frame ones, dropping some. The profile shows roughly 71,000 clones, 85% of them singletons. Sample: peripheral blood, taken on day 0 of AZD1222 vaccination. Receptor source: an adult in good health.

V gene TRBV9 combines with J gene TRBJ2-5, with D tentatively TRBD1 or TRBD2 (6 bases each). The CDR3 loop spans 14 amino acids. V was clipped by 3 bases and J by 5 bases, with 14 bases between them. Germline V lookup: CDR1 SGDLS, CDR2 YYNGEE. CDR3 in DNA: TGTGCCAGCAGCGCCCTCGGGGGCTGGGAGACCCAGTACTTC. Translating it yields CASSALGGWETQYF.

J is TRBJ2-2 and V is TRBV19; 9 bases fit TRBD1. Trimming removed 6 bases from V and 0 bases from J; junction bases left unmatched: 5. This CDR3 has 16 residues. CDR1 is LNHDA, CDR2 SQIVND, per germline (reference sequence). The CDR3 spells CASRWDRAPNTGELFF. Here the CDR3 DNA reads TGTGCCAGTAGATGGGACAGGGCGCCGAACACCGGGGAGCTGTTTTTT. Combining the CDR3 with reference TRBV19 and TRBJ2-2 gives the whole variable domain DGGITQSPKYLFRKEGQNVTLSCEQNLNHDAMYWYRQDPGQGLRLIYYSQIVNDFQKGDIAEGYSVSREKKESFPLTVTSAQKNPTAFYLCASRWDRAPNTGELFFGEGSRLTVL.

This chain links TRBV30 with TRBJ2-3; possibly TRBD1 for D (6 bases). The germline gives CDR1 GTSNPN, CDR2 SVGIG (reference sequence). The CDR3 has 13 amino acids. Deletions cut 7 bases from V and 0 bases from J, with 11 bases between. CDR3 coding DNA: TGTGCCTTCGGGACAAGAAGCACAGATACGCAGTATTTT. Translated, it gives CAFGTRSTDTQYF.

J is TRBJ1-2 and V is TRBV4-2; 7 positions agree with TRBD1. CDR1 is LGHNA, CDR2 YNFKEQ, per germline. The junction had 10 bases not matched to a gene; V was cut back by 5 bases and J by 4 bases. This CDR3 has 15 amino acids. CDR3: CASSSSGGSFYGYTF. The CDR3 region has the DNA TGTGCCAGCAGCTCGTCAGGGGGATCCTTCTATGGCTACACCTTC.

This clone was detected once. This chain uses TRBV5-4 with TRBJ2-1; 8 bases are shared with TRBD2. The germline CDR1 and CDR2 sequences are SGHNT and YYREEE (reference sequence). The junction had 10 bases not matched to a gene; V was cut back by 4 bases and J by 7 bases. The CDR3 is 15 residues long. The DNA of the CDR3 is TGTGCCAGCAGCCCCGGGGGGGGTGGAGTAAATGAGCAGTTCTTC. It is translated as CASSPGGGGVNEQFF.

V usage is TRBV7-8 and J usage is TRBJ1-5; D is unclear. Germline lookup yields CDR1 SGHVS and CDR2 FQNEAQ. There are 13 residues in the CDR3. V lost 5 bases and J 7 bases, leaving 12 bases between the germline ends. The CDR3 spells CASSRGREQPQHF. The CDR3 region has the DNA TGTGCCAGCAGCCGCGGGAGGGAACAGCCCCAGCATTTT.

This clone appeared a few times. This sequence joins TRBV11-2 and TRBJ1-5; D call uncertain. The CDR3 is made up of 13 amino acids. V lost 2 bases, J lost 4 bases, and 6 bases lay in between. Germline CDR1 and CDR2: SGHAT and FQNNGV. The CDR3 region has the DNA TGTGCCAGCAGCTTATCTCATAATCAGCCCCAGCATTTT. Protein: CASSLSHNQPQHF.

V gene TRBV19 combines with J gene TRBJ1-2, with D possibly being TRBD1 (5 bases). Per germline, CDR1 LNHDA and CDR2 SQIVND (reference sequence). This CDR3 is 16 amino acids long. Trimming took off 4 bases at V and 6 bases at J, with 21 bases between the two ends. The CDR3: CASSSQGSRQVHGYTF. For the CDR3, the DNA is TGTGCCAGTAGTAGTCAGGGATCCCGCCAGGTCCATGGCTACACCTTC.

This chain connects TRBV9 to TRBJ1-4; D may be TRBD1 (5 bases). The CDR3 runs to 14 residues. Per the germline V gene, CDR1 is SGDLS and CDR2 is YYNGEE. V was shortened by 2 bases and J by 3 bases, with 8 bases between the two germline ends. CDR3 bases: TGTGCCAGCAGCGTCCAGGGCCCTAATGAAAAACTGTTTTTT. Amino acids: CASSVQGPNEKLFF.

This clone was detected a few times. The chain combines TRBV3-1 (or the pseudogene TRBV3-2) with TRBJ1-3, with D hard to call. Trimming left V 6 bases short and J 2 bases short, with 17 bases between. Germline V CDR1 and CDR2: LGHDT, YNNKEL (reference sequence). This CDR3 has 16 residues. The CDR3 is CASRTAGGVTGNTIYF. The CDR3 DNA sequence: TGTGCCAGCAGGACGGCAGGAGGCGTAACTGGAAACACCATATATTTT.

The J gene is TRBJ1-2, the V gene TRBV5-6; D not resolved. The CDR3 has 14 amino acids. Trimming left V 4 bases short and J 4 bases short, with 14 bases between. In germline, CDR1 is SGHDT, CDR2 YYEEEE. CDR3 protein: CASSRFRNSYGYTF. The CDR3 DNA reads TGTGCCAGCAGCCGATTCAGGAATAGCTATGGCTACACCTTC.

This chain uses TRBV10-3 with TRBJ2-7; the D call may be TRBD1 or TRBD2 (6 bases each). V dropped 3 bases and J dropped 6 bases, with 18 bases sitting between them. The germline V gene encodes CDR1 ENHRY and CDR2 SYGVKD. This CDR3 comprises 15 residues. CDR3 nucleotide sequence: TGTGCCATCAGTGAATTGAGGGGGGCAGGAGGCGAGCAGTACTTC. Its protein product is CAISELRGAGGEQYF.

This chain uses TRBV5-1 with TRBJ2-7; maybe TRBD1 (5 bases). V was shortened by 3 bases and J by 5 bases, with 18 bases between the two germline ends. Germline-derived CDR1 and CDR2 are SGHRS and YFSETQ. This CDR3 is 15 amino acids long. CDR3 nucleotides: TGCGCCAGCAGCTCGGCCCTCAACCAGGGCGACGAGCAGTACTTC. Translated, it gives CASSSALNQGDEQYF. Looking up the rest from reference TRBV5-1 and TRBJ2-7 gives the full variable domain: KAGVTQTPRYLIKTRGQQVTLSCSPISGHRSVSWYQQTPGQGLQFLFEYFSETQRNKGNFPGRFSGRQFSNSRSEMNVSTLELGDSALYLCASSSALNQGDEQYFGPGTRLTVT.

V and J are TRBV28 and TRBJ1-1; 8 bases fit TRBD1. This CDR3 contains 15 residues. Germline V gives CDR1 MDHEN, CDR2 SYDVKM. The trim removed 5 bases at V and 5 bases at J, leaving 10 bases unmatched. The CDR3 DNA reads TGTGCCAGCAGTCCATATACAGGGGGGATAACTGAAGCTTTCTTT. This codes for CASSPYTGGITEAFF.

This chain connects TRBV6-5 to TRBJ2-1, with 9 nucleotides matching TRBD2. J lost 8 bases, V lost 4 bases, and 9 bases had no gene match. The CDR3 is 15 amino acids. Germline loops: CDR1 MNHEY, CDR2 SVGAGI. The CDR3 sequence is CASSLGGRADHEQFF. Written as DNA, the CDR3 is TGTGCCAGCAGTTTGGGCGGGAGGGCCGACCATGAGCAGTTCTTC.

With respect to this clone: Other DNA variants within this sample encode the same CDR3. The CDR3 nucleotides are TGTGCCAGCAGCTTAGCAGCGGGATCCTACAATGAGCAGTTCTTC. The encoded protein is CASSLAAGSYNEQFF. The V and J genes are TRBV7-2 and TRBJ2-1; 7 nucleotides agree with TRBD2. This CDR3 has 15 residues. J gave up 1 base and V 0 bases, and 0 bases lay outside the gene matches. Germline V CDR1 and CDR2: SGHTA, FQGNSA.

V is TRBV11-1 and J is TRBJ2-7, with 7 positions matching TRBD2. Germline lookup yields CDR1 SGHAT and CDR2 FQDESV (reference sequence). The CDR3 runs 14 residues. J lost 2 bases, V lost 5 bases, and 6 bases had no gene match. The CDR3 DNA reads TGTGCCAGCAGCCGCGGGGGAAACACCTACGAGCAGTACTTC. This gives the protein CASSRGGNTYEQYF.

V is TRBV7-8 and J is TRBJ1-6, with 9 bases that match TRBD1. There are 15 residues in the CDR3. Trimming at V came to 4 bases and at J to 8 bases, leaving 6 bases not matched to a gene. From germline, CDR1 is SGHVS and CDR2 FQNEAQ. CDR3 region: CASSWTGQGDSPLHF. The CDR3 coding sequence is TGTGCCAGCAGCTGGACGGGACAGGGTGATTCACCCCTCCACTTT.

The V call is TRBV4-1, the J call TRBJ1-2, with a tentative D call TRBD1 (5 bases). Looked up from germline, CDR1 is MGHRA and CDR2 is YSYEKL. The CDR3 consists of 13 residues. The V end lost 6 bases, the J end lost 2 bases, and 10 bases lay between the germline ends. The DNA of the CDR3 is TGCGCCAGCAGGGGCGCAGGGAACTATGGCTACACCTTC. Protein sequence: CASRGAGNYGYTF.